The 15 T cell receptor beta chains below come from one sample, sequenced in a study of control samples from healthy donors and cancer patients. Generated by immunoSEQ multiplex PCR, the TCRdb table keeps only in-frame clones and is missing some. The profile shows more than 150,000 clones, 85% to 95% of them singletons. The material sequenced was blood. These receptors were taken from a man aged 18 to 30 in good health.

The chain has TRBV18 and TRBJ2-7; possible D gene TRBD1, 6 bases. The CDR3 has 13 residues. V was trimmed by 3 bases and J by 3 bases, leaving 9 bases between them. Germline assignment: CDR1 KGHSH and CDR2 LQKENI. The CDR3 nucleotides are TGTGCCAGCTCACCCATGGACAGCTACGAGCAGTACTTC. As protein: CASSPMDSYEQYF.

The V gene is TRBV5-6, the J gene TRBJ2-4; TRBD2 might be the D (6 bases). V was cut by 4 bases and J by 6 bases, with 20 bases left in between. Germline V gives CDR1 SGHDT, CDR2 YYEEEE. The CDR3 sequence is 16 residues long. The CDR3 nucleotides read TGTGCCAGCAGCACTTGGACGGGAGCCCTTCTAAACATTCAGTACTTC. Amino acids: CASSTWTGALLNIQYF.

This chain uses TRBV11-1 with TRBJ2-7, with D possibly matching TRBD1 (7 bases). Trimming left V 4 bases short and J 6 bases short, with 16 bases between. The CDR3 is 14 amino acids. Germline values: CDR1 SGHAT, CDR2 FQDESV (reference sequence). CDR3 coding DNA: TGTGCCAGCAGCTCGCGACAGGGAGGAAGCGAGCAGTACTTC. Translation gives CASSSRQGGSEQYF. Using reference TRBV11-1 and TRBJ2-7 for the parts outside the CDR3, the full variable domain is EAEVAQSPRYKITEKSQAVAFWCDPISGHATLYWYRQILGQGPELLVQFQDESVVDDSQLPKDRFSAERLKGVDSTLKIQPAELGDSAMYLCASSSRQGGSEQYFGPGTRLTVT.

The V and J genes are TRBV25-1 and TRBJ1-3; no clear D. Germline CDR1 and CDR2: MGHDK and SYGVNS. With 7 bases removed from V and 0 bases from J, the gap between germline ends came to 10 bases. The CDR3 totals 14 residues. The CDR3 DNA reads TGTGCCAGCACCGGCGGCCTCTCTGGAAACACCATATATTTT. Translation: CASTGGLSGNTIYF. The full variable domain, in which reference TRBV25-1 and TRBJ1-3 provide the parts outside the CDR3, is EADIYQTPRYLVIGTGKKITLECSQTMGHDKMYWYQQDPGMELHLIHYSYGVNSTEKGDLSSESTVSRIRTEHFPLTLESARPSHTSQYLCASTGGLSGNTIYFGEGSWLTVV.

V and J are TRBV5-1 and TRBJ2-7; 7 bases map to TRBD1. Germline V gene lookup returns CDR1 SGHRS and CDR2 YFSETQ. The V and J ends lost 4 bases and 4 bases, in that order; junction bases with no gene match: 8. This CDR3 has 14 amino acids. CDR3 DNA: TGCGCCAGCAGCGTCTCAGGGGGACGATACGAGCAGTACTTC. The encoded protein is CASSVSGGRYEQYF.

The chain is built from TRBV6-5 and TRBJ2-7; TRBD2 might be the D (5 bases). Germline CDR1 and CDR2: MNHEY and SVGAGI. Trimming removed 6 bases from V and 0 bases from J, with 12 bases in between. CDR3 length: 14 amino acids. The CDR3 sequence: CASSRTLSSYEQYF. The CDR3 bases are TGTGCCAGCAGCCGGACTCTCAGCTCCTACGAGCAGTACTTC.

This clone was observed a single time. The V gene is TRBV4-1, the J gene TRBJ1-2, with 7 nucleotides matching TRBD1. The CDR3 sequence is 15 residues long. CDR1 MGHRA and CDR2 YSYEKL come from the germline V gene. Losses at the gene ends were 1 base for V and 7 bases for J; bases not matched to a gene: 9. The CDR3 nucleotides are TGCGCCAGCAGCCAAGGCGACAGGGTCGATGGTGGCTACACCTTC. Protein sequence: CASSQGDRVDGGYTF.

The V and J genes are TRBV7-2 and TRBJ2-3, with 13 positions matching TRBD2. The CDR3 loop spans 20 amino acids. V trimming: 0 bases; J trimming: 0 bases; junction bases outside the gene matches: 9. The germline V gene encodes CDR1 SGHTA and CDR2 FQGNSA. The CDR3 is CASSLAAWGLAGPSTDTQYF. Here the CDR3 DNA reads TGTGCCAGCAGCTTAGCTGCCTGGGGACTAGCGGGGCCTAGCACAGATACGCAGTATTTT.

This chain joins TRBV7-9 and TRBJ2-4, with D hard to call. Trimming cost V 5 bases and J 0 bases, with 8 bases left between them. The CDR3 is made up of 14 amino acids. Germline lookup yields CDR1 SEHNR and CDR2 FQNEAQ (reference sequence). Here the CDR3 DNA reads TGTGCCAGCAGCCCAAGTTTAGCCAAAAACATTCAGTACTTC. This sequence encodes CASSPSLAKNIQYF. Full variable domain (rest looked up from reference TRBV7-9 and TRBJ2-4): DTGVSQNPRHKITKRGQNVTFRCDPISEHNRLYWYRQTLGQGPEFLTYFQNEAQLEKSRLLSDRFSAERPKGSFSTLEIQRTEQGDSAMYLCASSPSLAKNIQYFGAGTRLSVL.

This CDR3 reads CASSLRISRDRVSNTIYF. In DNA, the CDR3 is TGTGCCAGCAGCCTCCGAATCAGCCGGGACAGGGTCTCGAACACCATATATTTT. The rearrangement joins TRBV3-1 (or the pseudogene TRBV3-2) to TRBJ1-3, with 9 bases identical to TRBD1. J gave up 7 bases and V 4 bases, and 17 bases lay outside the gene matches. Germline CDR1 LGHDT, CDR2 YNNKEL (reference sequence). The CDR3 runs to 18 residues.

In this sample, this clone turned up once. The chain links TRBV24-1 to TRBJ1-4, with 7 bases fitting TRBD1. The germline V gene encodes CDR1 KGHDR and CDR2 SFDVKD. The CDR3 consists of 13 residues. The J segment lost 8 bases and the V segment lost 5 bases, leaving 4 bases of the junction unmatched. For the CDR3, the DNA is TGTGCCACCAGTGGCGACAGGGACGAAAAACTGTTTTTT. The encoded protein is CATSGDRDEKLFF.

The rearrangement uses TRBV21-1 and TRBJ1-1; TRBD1, the D gene given by the table, was not confirmed from the DNA. TRBV21-1 is tagged as a pseudogene. CDR3 size: 15 residues. DNA of the CDR3: TGTGCCAGCCTTCTAGGGGGCAGGGAGGACACTGAAGCTTTCTTT. Residues: CASLLGGREDTEAFF.

The genes are TRBV25-1 and TRBJ1-6, with 9 bases identical to TRBD1. The CDR3 extends over 18 amino acids. J gave up 0 bases and V 4 bases, and 7 bases lay outside the gene matches. Germline V gene sequence: CDR1 MGHDK, CDR2 SYGVNS. CDR3 DNA sequence: TGTGCCAGCAGTGCGACAGGGGGGCCATACTCCTATAATTCACCCCTCCACTTT. Translated: CASSATGGPYSYNSPLHF.

The V call is TRBV18, the J call TRBJ2-2; D possibly matches TRBD1 or TRBD2 (5 bases each). Deletions cut 3 bases from V and 4 bases from J, with 9 bases between. Germline lookup yields CDR1 KGHSH and CDR2 LQKENI. The CDR3 is 14 residues long. The CDR3 sequence is CASSPGPSTGELFF. The CDR3 DNA reads as TGTGCCAGCTCACCGGGACCGAGCACCGGGGAGCTGTTTTTT.

This clone was found once. This chain joins TRBV5-1 and TRBJ2-3; TRBD1 agrees at 7 bases. Per germline, CDR1 SGHRS and CDR2 YFSETQ. V shed 4 bases and J 4 bases; nucleotides not matched to a gene: 12. This CDR3 has 16 residues. CDR3 in amino acids: CASSGTGAVGADTQYF. CDR3 DNA: TGCGCCAGCAGCGGAACAGGGGCAGTCGGGGCAGATACGCAGTATTTT.